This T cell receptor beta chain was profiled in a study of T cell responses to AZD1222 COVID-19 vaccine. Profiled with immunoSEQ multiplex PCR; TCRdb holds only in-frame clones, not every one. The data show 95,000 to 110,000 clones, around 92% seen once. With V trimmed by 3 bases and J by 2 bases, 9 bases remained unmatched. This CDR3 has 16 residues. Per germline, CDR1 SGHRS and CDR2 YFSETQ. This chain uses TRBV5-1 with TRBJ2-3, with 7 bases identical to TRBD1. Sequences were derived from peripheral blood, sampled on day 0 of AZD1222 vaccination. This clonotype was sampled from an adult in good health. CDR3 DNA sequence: TGCGCCAGCAGCTCCGGGACAGCAGTCCTCACAGATACGCAGTATTTT. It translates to CASSSGTAVLTDTQYF.